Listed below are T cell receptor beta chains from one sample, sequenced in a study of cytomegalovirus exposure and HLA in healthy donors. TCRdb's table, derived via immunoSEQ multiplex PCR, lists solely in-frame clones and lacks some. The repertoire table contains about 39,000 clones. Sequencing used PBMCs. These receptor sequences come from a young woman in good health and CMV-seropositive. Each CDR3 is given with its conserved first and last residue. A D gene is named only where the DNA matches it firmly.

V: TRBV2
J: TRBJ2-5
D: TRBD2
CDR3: CASSTGGGAQYF
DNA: TGTGCCAGCAGCACCGGGGGAGGGGCCCAGTACTTC

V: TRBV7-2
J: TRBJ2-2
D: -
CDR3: CASSLAGGRVTGELFF
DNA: TGTGCCAGCAGCTTAGCGGGGGGAAGGGTCACCGGGGAGCTGTTTTTT

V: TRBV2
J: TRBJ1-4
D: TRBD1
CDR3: CASSDREVLEKLFF
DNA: TGTGCCAGCAGCGACAGGGAAGTATTGGAAAAACTGTTTTTT

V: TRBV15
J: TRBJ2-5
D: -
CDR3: CATSRDPEGFRETQYF
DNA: TGTGCCACCAGCAGAGATCCGGAGGGCTTCAGGGAGACCCAGTACTTC

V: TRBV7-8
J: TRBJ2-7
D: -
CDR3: CASSLAGGPYEQYF
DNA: TGTGCCAGCAGCTTAGCGGGGGGGCCCTACGAGCAGTACTTC

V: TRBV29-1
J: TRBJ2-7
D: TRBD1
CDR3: CSVDDPRQGSGRQYF
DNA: TGCAGCGTTGATGACCCCAGACAGGGGTCCGGACGGCAGTACTTC

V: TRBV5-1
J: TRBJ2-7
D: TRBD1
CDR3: CASSFRDRGYEQYF
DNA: TGCGCCAGCAGCTTCCGGGACAGGGGCTACGAGCAGTACTTC

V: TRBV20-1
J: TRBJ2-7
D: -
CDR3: CSARKEYEQYF
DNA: TGCAGTGCCCGAAAGGAGTACGAGCAGTACTTC

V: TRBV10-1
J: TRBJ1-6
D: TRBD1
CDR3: CASSESGTGGNSPLHF
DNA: TGCGCCAGCAGTGAATCCGGGACAGGGGGAAACTCACCCCTCCACTTT

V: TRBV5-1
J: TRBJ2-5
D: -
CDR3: CASSADPGEETQYF
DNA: TGCGCCAGCAGCGCGGACCCGGGGGAAGAGACCCAGTACTTC

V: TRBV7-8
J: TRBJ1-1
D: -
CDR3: CASSLPEGEAFF
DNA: TGTGCCAGCAGCCTGCCGGAGGGTGAAGCTTTCTTT

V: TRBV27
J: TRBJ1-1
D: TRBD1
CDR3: CASSKGQGLGTEAFF
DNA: TGTGCCAGCAGTAAGGGACAGGGACTAGGGACTGAAGCTTTCTTT

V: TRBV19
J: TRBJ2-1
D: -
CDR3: CASSIQVSPEQFF
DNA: TGTGCCAGTAGTATTCAGGTTTCGCCGGAGCAGTTCTTC

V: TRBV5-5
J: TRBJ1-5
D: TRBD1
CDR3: CASNCNRDRGLIYQPQHF
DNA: TGTGCCAGCAACTGCAACCGGGACAGGGGGCTAATTTATCAGCCCCAGCATTTT

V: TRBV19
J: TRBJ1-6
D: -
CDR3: CASSTAEPSSYNSPLHF
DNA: TGTGCCAGTAGTACCGCCGAGCCGAGCTCCTATAATTCACCCCTCCACTTT

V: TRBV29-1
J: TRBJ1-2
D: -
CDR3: CSVEFSRAGYTF
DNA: TGCAGCGTTGAATTCTCCAGGGCTGGCTACACCTTC

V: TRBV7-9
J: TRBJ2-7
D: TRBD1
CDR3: CASSRGQGRSYEQYF
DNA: TGTGCCAGCAGCCGGGGACAGGGGCGTTCCTACGAGCAGTACTTC

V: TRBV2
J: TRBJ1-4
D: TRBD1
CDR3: CASSFGQGGEKLFF
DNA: TGTGCCAGCAGTTTCGGACAGGGGGGTGAAAAACTGTTTTTT